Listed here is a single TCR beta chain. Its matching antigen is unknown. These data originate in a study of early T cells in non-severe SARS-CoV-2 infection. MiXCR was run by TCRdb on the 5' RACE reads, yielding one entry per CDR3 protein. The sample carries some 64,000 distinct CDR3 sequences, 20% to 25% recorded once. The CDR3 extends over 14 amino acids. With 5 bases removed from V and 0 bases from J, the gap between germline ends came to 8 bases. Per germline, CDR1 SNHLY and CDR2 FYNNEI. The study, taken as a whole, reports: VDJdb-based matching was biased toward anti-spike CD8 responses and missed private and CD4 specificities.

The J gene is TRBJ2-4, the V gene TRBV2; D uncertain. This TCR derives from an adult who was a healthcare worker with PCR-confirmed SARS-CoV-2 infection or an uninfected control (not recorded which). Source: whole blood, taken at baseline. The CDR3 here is CASSWQLAKNIQYF. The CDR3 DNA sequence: TGTGCCAGCAGTTGGCAACTAGCCAAAAACATTCAGTACTTC.